The rows below give T cell receptor beta chains drawn from one sample of a study of blood T cell repertoires in COVID-19. Here immunoSEQ multiplex PCR was the method, and the copy in TCRdb shows in-frame clones only, minus some. The table includes more than 150,000 clones, around 83% detected once. The sequencing sample was made of peripheral blood. The receptor source for this set is a man in his fifties with active or convalescent COVID-19. The CDR3 runs from the conserved cysteine through the conserved F or W. D genes are given only for firm matches. Not all rows give a size; the values are once, few, many and, for expanded clones, a class.

NA,TRBD1,14,TRBV6-5,TRBJ1-5,CASRGTGRNQPQHF,TGTGCCAGCAGGGGGACAGGGAGGAATCAGCCCCAGCATTTT
NA,NA,14,TRBV6-2/TRBV6-3,TRBJ2-5,CASSPTGYRETQYF,TGTGCCAGCAGTCCCACAGGGTATCGGGAGACCCAGTACTTC
NA,NA,17,TRBV11-3,TRBJ1-2,CASTPGPTPGANYGYTF,TGTGCCAGCACCCCTGGCCCTACCCCGGGGGCTAACTATGGCTACACCTTC
NA,NA,15,TRBV18,TRBJ1-5,CASSPPGLLWQPQHF,TGTGCCAGCTCACCACCGGGCCTCCTCTGGCAGCCCCAGCATTTT
NA,NA,13,TRBV5-1,TRBJ1-1,CASSFRGNTEAFF,TGCGCCAGCAGCTTCAGGGGAAACACTGAAGCTTTCTTT
once,NA,15,TRBV28,TRBJ2-4,CASRAQGGDKNIQYF,TGTGCCAGCAGAGCGCAGGGGGGTGACAAAAACATTCAGTACTTC
NA,NA,14,TRBV28,TRBJ1-1,CASRDAGGNTEAFF,TGTGCCAGCAGGGACGCGGGAGGGAACACTGAAGCTTTCTTT
NA,NA,16,TRBV6-2/TRBV6-3,TRBJ1-5,CASSPGSGDSNQPQHF,TGTGCCAGCAGCCCCGGCTCGGGAGACAGCAATCAGCCCCAGCATTTT
NA,TRBD2,13,TRBV10-2,TRBJ2-1,CASSDGTSVGQFF,TGCGCCAGCAGTGATGGGACTAGCGTGGGGCAGTTCTTC
few,NA,13,TRBV6-5,TRBJ1-2,CASSYSTNYGYTF,TGTGCCAGCAGTTACTCCACTAACTATGGCTACACCTTC
NA,NA,16,TRBV21-1,TRBJ2-1,CASSKERLASYNEQFF,TGTGCCAGCAGCAAAGAACGGCTAGCGAGCTACAATGAGCAGTTCTTC
NA,NA,16,TRBV4-2,TRBJ1-2,CASSQETGGGLYGYTF,TGTGCCAGCAGCCAAGAGACGGGGGGCGGACTCTATGGCTACACCTTC
NA,NA,17,TRBV4-2,TRBJ1-6,CASSQGGQGPYNSPLHF,TGTGCCAGCAGCCAAGGGGGGCAGGGGCCCTATAATTCACCCCTCCACTTT
NA,NA,18,TRBV7-8,TRBJ1-3,CASSSPRRDRHSGNTIYF,TGTGCCAGCAGCTCCCCCCGGCGGGACCGACACTCTGGAAACACCATATATTTT
few,NA,15,TRBV6-1,TRBJ2-7,CASSERRQHSYEQYF,TGTGCCAGCAGTGAACGGCGGCAGCATTCCTACGAGCAGTACTTC
NA,NA,14,TRBV10-3,TRBJ2-7,CAISGGSVSYEQYF,TGTGCCATCAGTGGGGGCAGCGTCTCCTACGAGCAGTACTTC
NA,NA,13,TRBV6-2/TRBV6-3,TRBJ2-5,CASSRQAGETQYF,TGTGCCAGCAGTAGACAGGCCGGAGAGACCCAGTACTTC
NA,NA,16,TRBV27,TRBJ2-5,CASSSWRIRQLGTQYF,TGTGCCAGCAGCTCTTGGAGAATACGTCAATTGGGGACCCAGTACTTC
once,NA,13,TRBV7-9,TRBJ1-6,CASSSSPSPPLHF,TGTGCCAGCAGCTCAAGCCCCTCTCCACCCCTCCACTTT
once,TRBD1,13,TRBV18,TRBJ2-1,CASSPGTANEQFF,TGTGCCAGCTCACCAGGGACAGCTAATGAGCAGTTCTTC
NA,NA,13,TRBV7-9,TRBJ1-3,CASSSLTANTIYF,TGTGCCAGCAGCTCCCTAACTGCAAACACCATATATTTT
NA,NA,15,TRBV5-6,TRBJ2-5,CASSLRVGGEETQYF,TGTGCCAGCAGCTTGCGGGTGGGCGGGGAAGAGACCCAGTACTTC
NA,NA,12,TRBV6-6,TRBJ1-5,CASSYRGIAQHF,TGTGCCAGCAGTTACAGGGGAATCGCCCAGCATTTT
NA,NA,16,TRBV5-1,TRBJ2-1,CASSLAHASSYNEQFF,TGCGCCAGCAGCTTGGCTCACGCTAGCTCCTACAATGAGCAGTTCTTC
few,TRBD1,15,TRBV6-4,TRBJ2-1,CASRKADRGLREQFF,TGTGCCAGCAGGAAGGCCGACAGGGGGCTCAGGGAGCAGTTCTTC
NA,TRBD2,16,TRBV19,TRBJ2-3,CASSTRLAGGTDTQYF,TGTGCCAGTAGTACACGACTAGCGGGGGGCACAGATACGCAGTATTTT
NA,NA,15,TRBV24-1,TRBJ2-5,CATSDSGKGTETQYF,TGTGCCACCAGTGATTCGGGTAAAGGAACAGAGACCCAGTACTTC
NA,TRBD1,16,TRBV7-2,TRBJ2-7,CASIGPRDRFSYEQYF,TGTGCCTCTATAGGCCCCCGGGACAGATTTTCCTACGAGCAGTACTTC
once,TRBD2,17,TRBV19,TRBJ2-1,CASRGLAGESSYNEQFF,TGTGCCAGTAGGGGACTAGCGGGAGAATCATCCTACAATGAGCAGTTCTTC
few,TRBD1,15,TRBV18,TRBJ1-1,CASSPNSQGGTEAFF,TGTGCCAGCTCACCGAATTCTCAGGGGGGCACTGAAGCTTTCTTT
NA,TRBD1,15,TRBV19,TRBJ2-3,CASSIVDRATDTQYF,TGTGCCAGTAGTATCGTGGACAGGGCCACAGATACGCAGTATTTT
once,TRBD1,19,TRBV28,TRBJ2-2,CASSFRGTVSGANTGELFF,TGTGCCAGCAGTTTCAGGGGGACGGTTTCAGGGGCGAACACCGGGGAGCTGTTTTTT
once,TRBD2,18,TRBV7-9,TRBJ2-3,CASSQGLAGGRSTDTQYF,TGTGCCAGCAGCCAAGGACTAGCGGGGGGACGTAGCACAGATACGCAGTATTTT
NA,TRBD1,14,TRBV24-1,TRBJ2-7,CATGGTGEPYEQYF,TGTGCCACCGGAGGGACAGGGGAACCCTACGAGCAGTACTTC
NA,NA,14,TRBV5-1,TRBJ2-1,CASSLSGPVDEQFF,TGCGCCAGCAGCTTATCCGGTCCCGTGGATGAGCAGTTCTTC
NA,NA,13,TRBV2,TRBJ1-1,CASSMTGNTEAFF,TGTGCCAGCAGTATGACAGGGAACACTGAAGCTTTCTTT